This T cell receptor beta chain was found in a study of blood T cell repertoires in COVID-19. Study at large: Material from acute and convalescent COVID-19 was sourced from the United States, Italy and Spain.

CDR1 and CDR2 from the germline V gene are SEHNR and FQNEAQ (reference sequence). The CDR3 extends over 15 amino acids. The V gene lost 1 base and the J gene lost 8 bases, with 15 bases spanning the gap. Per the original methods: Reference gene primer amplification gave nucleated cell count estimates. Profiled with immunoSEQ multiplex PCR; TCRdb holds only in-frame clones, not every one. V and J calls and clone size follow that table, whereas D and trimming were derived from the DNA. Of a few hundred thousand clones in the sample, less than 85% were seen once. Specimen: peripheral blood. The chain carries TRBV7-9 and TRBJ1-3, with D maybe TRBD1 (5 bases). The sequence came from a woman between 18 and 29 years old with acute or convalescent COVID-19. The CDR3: CASSLGTHSSDTIYF. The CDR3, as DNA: TGTGCCAGCAGCTTAGGGACACACTCGTCGGACACCATATATTTT.